These 8 T cell receptor beta chains were all obtained from the same sample, sequenced in a study of cytomegalovirus exposure and HLA in healthy donors. Researchers ran the PCR with 60 Vbeta and 13 Jbeta primers. Assay used: immunoSEQ multiplex PCR; TCRdb lists only in-frame clones, some missing. The sample includes about 150,000 clones, 80% to 85% of them seen just once. Sequencing was performed on PBMCs. Receptors were obtained from a woman aged 45 to 65 in good health and CMV-seropositive.

This clone was counted between two and nine times. CDR3 loop: CSAVDREEQYF. Here the CDR3 DNA reads TGCAGTGCTGTGGACAGGGAAGAGCAGTACTTC. The J gene is TRBJ2-7, the V gene TRBV20-1, with 8 positions matching TRBD1. V lost 5 bases to trimming and J lost 7 bases; unmatched junction nucleotides: 4. Per the germline V gene, CDR1 is DFQATT and CDR2 is SNEGSKA (reference sequence). CDR3 length: 11 amino acids.

This chain connects TRBV10-3 to TRBJ2-7, with D uncertain. Between the trimmed V and J ends, which lost 9 bases and 1 base, there was a span of 16 bases. Germline CDR1 ENHRY, CDR2 SYGVKD. CDR3 length equals 14 residues. The CDR3 protein is CAIWSPTESYEQYF. The CDR3, as DNA: TGTGCCATTTGGTCCCCAACAGAATCCTACGAGCAGTACTTC.

In its sample, this clone was seen a few times. The rearrangement joins TRBV5-4 to TRBJ1-2; possible D gene TRBD1, 6 bases. Germline CDR1 reads SGHNT; CDR2 reads YYREEE (reference sequence). Deletions cut 4 bases from V and 0 bases from J, with 16 bases between. The CDR3 runs 16 residues. DNA of the CDR3: TGTGCCAGCAGCAACAGGGTGGGGACATCTAACTATGGCTACACCTTC. This codes for CASSNRVGTSNYGYTF.

V gene TRBV6-1 combines with J gene TRBJ2-3; 9 nucleotides match TRBD1. The CDR3 consists of 15 residues. The germline V gene encodes CDR1 MNHNS and CDR2 SASEGT. Trimming removed 7 bases from V and 6 bases from J; junction bases left unmatched: 11. CDR3 sequence reads: CASKGRDREMDTQYF. The CDR3, as DNA: TGTGCCAGCAAGGGCCGGGACAGGGAGATGGATACGCAGTATTTT.

The V and J genes are TRBV28 and TRBJ2-5, with TRBD1 matching over 9 bases. The ends lost 6 bases at V and 4 bases at J; junction bases unmatched: 12. CDR3 length: 16 amino acids. Germline-derived CDR1 and CDR2 are MDHEN and SYDVKM. The CDR3 protein is CASRSGDRELGETQYF. The CDR3 DNA is TGTGCCAGCAGGTCCGGGGACAGGGAATTAGGAGAGACCCAGTACTTC.

This sequence joins TRBV28 and TRBJ2-3; 12 bases fit TRBD2. Germline V gene data show CDR1 as MDHEN and CDR2 as SYDVKM. After removal of 8 bases from V and 0 bases from J, the junction contained 6 bases not matched to a gene. CDR3 size: 16 residues. The CDR3 here is CASYRTSGTSTDTQYF. In nucleotides, the CDR3 is TGTGCCAGCTATCGGACTAGCGGGACTAGCACAGATACGCAGTATTTT.

This chain connects TRBV19 to TRBJ2-6; D may be TRBD2 (5 bases). Trimming stripped 5 bases from V and 0 bases from J, with 20 bases between. Germline V gives CDR1 LNHDA, CDR2 SQIVND (reference sequence). The CDR3 consists of 19 residues. CDR3 nucleotide sequence: TGTGCCAGTAGTTCCCCCTTTCGAGGGATGAGCTCTGGGGCCAACGTCCTGACTTTC. This translates into CASSSPFRGMSSGANVLTF.

The rearrangement joins TRBV7-2 to TRBJ1-2; D perhaps matches TRBD1 (6 bases). Germline V CDR1 and CDR2: SGHTA, FQGNSA. This CDR3 spans 14 amino acids. V lost 2 bases and J 8 bases, leaving 15 bases between the germline ends. The DNA for the CDR3 is TGTGCCAGCAGCTTACGGGGGCCCGGGGGGGGCTACACCTTC. Translating gives CASSLRGPGGGYTF.